The 5 T cell receptor beta chains presented below share a single source sample, sequenced in a study of molecular identifiers for immune sequencing clone quantification. From the PCR reads, TCRdb called clonotypes with MiXCR, one entry per CDR3 protein. The sample shows around 100,000 distinct CDR3 sequences, over 30% of them seen only once. Material for sequencing was naive CD8+ T cells from blood, with Jurkat cell RNA spiked in. Subset here: FACS-sorted CD8+CD4-CCR7+CD45RA+ naive T cells. Every receptor here comes from a human donor in good health. Some libraries in this study had Jurkat cell RNA spiked in.

V gene TRBV28 combines with J gene TRBJ1-5; 10 nucleotides agree with TRBD1. This CDR3 contains 16 residues. The germline gives CDR1 MDHEN, CDR2 SYDVKM. The V and J ends lost 8 bases and 3 bases, in that order; junction bases with no gene match: 10. CDR3 nucleotide sequence: TGTGCCAGCCCGCCGGGACAGGGGTTTTTCAATCAGCCCCAGCATTTT. Translated, it gives CASPPGQGFFNQPQHF.

This clonotype was recorded at least ten times. The V call is TRBV5-4, the J call TRBJ2-5; no reliable D call. Germline CDR1 reads SGHNT; CDR2 reads YYREEE (reference sequence). V dropped 2 bases and J dropped 4 bases, with 6 bases sitting between them. This CDR3 comprises 12 residues. For the CDR3, the DNA is TGTGCCAGCAGCTTTTCCGCAGAGACCCAGTACTTC. Its translation: CASSFSAETQYF.

Many counts were recorded for this clonotype. The chain joins TRBV6-6 to TRBJ2-7; D is possibly TRBD2 (5 bases). This CDR3 region has 18 residues. Germline V lookup: CDR1 MNHNY, CDR2 SVGAGI (reference sequence). Trimming removed 4 bases from V and 2 bases from J, with 24 bases in between. CDR3 bases: TGTGCCAGCAGTTCTGAAGGGAGACTCCCCGTTATAGCCTACGAGCAGTACTTC. Protein product: CASSSEGRLPVIAYEQYF.

Worth noting for this clonotype: A much more abundant neighbour one base away suggests this may be a read error. J is TRBJ2-4 and V is TRBV13, with unresolved D. From germline, CDR1 is PRHDT and CDR2 FYEKMQ (reference sequence). V was pared by 4 bases and J by 9 bases, with 19 bases between. This CDR3 spans 15 amino acids. The CDR3 DNA reads TGTGCCAGCAGCTACTACATGCCAGGAGCCAGCATTCAGTACTTC. As protein: CASSYYMPGASIQYF.

Regarding this clonotype: A single base separates this from a much larger clone, so it may be a read error. The chain carries TRBV28 and TRBJ1-5; D remains unclear. The CDR3 has 16 amino acids. CDR1 is MDHEN, CDR2 SYDVKM, per germline. CDR3 residues: CASSPPSNFGNQPQQF. Here the CDR3 DNA reads TGTGCCAGCAGTCCCCCTAGTAATTTCGGCAATCAGCCCCAGCAATTT.